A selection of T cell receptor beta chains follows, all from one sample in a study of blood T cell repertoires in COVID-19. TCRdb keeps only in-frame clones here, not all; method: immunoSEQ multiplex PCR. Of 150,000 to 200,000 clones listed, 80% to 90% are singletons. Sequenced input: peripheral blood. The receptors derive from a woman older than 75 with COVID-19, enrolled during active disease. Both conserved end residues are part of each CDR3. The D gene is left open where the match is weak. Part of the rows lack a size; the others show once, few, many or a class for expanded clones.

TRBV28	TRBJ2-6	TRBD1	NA	CASSFKGAGANVLTF	TGTGCCAGCAGTTTTAAGGGGGCAGGTGCCAACGTCCTGACTTTC
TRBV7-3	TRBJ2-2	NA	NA	CASGSAPNTGELFF	TGTGCCAGCGGCTCCGCGCCGAACACCGGGGAGCTGTTTTTT
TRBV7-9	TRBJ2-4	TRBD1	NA	CASSFDRQGVRLNIQYF	TGTGCCAGCAGCTTCGACCGACAGGGGGTACGTTTGAACATTCAGTACTTC
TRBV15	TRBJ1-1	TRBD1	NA	CATSRVGTGMNTEAFF	TGTGCCACCAGCAGAGTCGGGACAGGGATGAACACTGAAGCTTTCTTT
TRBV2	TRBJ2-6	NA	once	CASSGAGLAGANVLTF	TGTGCCAGCAGTGGAGCCGGTCTAGCTGGGGCCAACGTCCTGACTTTC
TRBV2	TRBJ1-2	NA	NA	CASSKTENYGYTF	TGTGCCAGCAGTAAGACGGAGAACTATGGCTACACCTTC
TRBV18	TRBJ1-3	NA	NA	CASSPLGTGNTIYF	TGTGCCAGCTCACCTCTAGGTACTGGAAACACCATATATTTT
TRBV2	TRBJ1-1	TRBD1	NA	CASSHDRVTEAFF	TGTGCCAGCAGCCACGACAGGGTCACTGAAGCTTTCTTT
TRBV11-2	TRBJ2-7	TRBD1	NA	CASSLLTGSPAYEQYF	TGTGCCAGCAGCTTATTGACAGGGAGCCCAGCCTACGAGCAGTACTTC
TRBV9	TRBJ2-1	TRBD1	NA	CASSPTGGRSYNEQFF	TGTGCCAGCAGCCCGACAGGGGGTCGGTCCTACAATGAGCAGTTCTTC
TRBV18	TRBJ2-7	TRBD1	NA	CASSKTGDSYEQYF	TGTGCCAGCTCAAAGACAGGGGATTCCTACGAGCAGTACTTC
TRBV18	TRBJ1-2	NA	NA	CASSPFPGTNYGYTF	TGTGCCAGCTCACCTTTTCCAGGGACTAACTATGGCTACACCTTC
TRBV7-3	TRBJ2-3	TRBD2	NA	CASSLAGGTDTQYF	TGTGCCAGCAGCCTAGCGGGAGGGACAGATACGCAGTATTTT
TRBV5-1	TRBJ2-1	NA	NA	CASSFEGLTYNEQFF	TGCGCCAGCAGCTTCGAAGGACTAACCTACAATGAGCAGTTCTTC
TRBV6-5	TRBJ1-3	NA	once	CASSYRTSGNTIYF	TGTGCCAGCAGTTACCGAACAAGTGGAAACACCATATATTTT
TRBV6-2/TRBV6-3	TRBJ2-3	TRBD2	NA	CASSGPTSGGLAADTQYF	TGTGCCAGCAGTGGGCCGACTAGCGGGGGGCTTGCTGCAGATACGCAGTATTTT
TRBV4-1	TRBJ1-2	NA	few	CASSQDKAGAVFYGYTF	TGCGCCAGCAGCCAAGATAAAGCAGGCGCCGTATTCTATGGCTACACCTTC
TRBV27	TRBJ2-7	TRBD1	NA	CASRPGQGSYEQYF	TGTGCCAGCAGACCGGGACAGGGCTCCTACGAGCAGTACTTC
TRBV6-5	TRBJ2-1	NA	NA	CASRFYSSYNEQFF	TGTGCCAGCAGGTTTTATAGCTCCTACAATGAGCAGTTCTTC